What follows is one T cell receptor beta chain and its context. Its antigen is unknown. Germline assignment: CDR1 MGHRA and CDR2 YSYEKL. V was pared by 3 bases and J by 7 bases, with 12 bases between. The CDR3 runs 14 residues. The source of the sample is a study of T cell responses to AZD1222 COVID-19 vaccine. Study background: Pooled samples include second doses given at about 4 or 12 weeks. Notes on the study in general: After the peak T cell response, and only then, were repertoires sampled. Increased Spike-specific TCR breadth and depth were observed after two AZD1222 doses.

Only in-frame clones appear in the TCRdb table, and some are missing; sequencing was by immunoSEQ multiplex PCR. The sample includes about 130,000 clones, roughly nine tenths seen only once; the top ten take roughly 6.5%. The material sequenced was peripheral blood, taken on day 0 of AZD1222 vaccination. The TCR sequence derives from an adult in good health. This sequence joins TRBV4-1 and TRBJ1-4; D perhaps matches TRBD1 (6 bases). The CDR3 coding sequence is TGCGCCAGCAGCCAGGGGGCTAGTAGTGAAAAACTGTTTTTT. Protein: CASSQGASSEKLFF.